One sample yielded the 30 T cell receptor beta chains listed below, sequenced in a study of T cells in tumors after PD-1 blockade. Sequencing was performed with immunoSEQ multiplex PCR; in TCRdb, only in-frame clones are kept and a portion is missing. The table records 20,000 or so clones, over 70% of them present only once. The source was PBMCs, collected after anti-PD-1 therapy. These receptors all come from a human donor with advanced basal cell or squamous cell carcinoma (not recorded which).

This clone showed up just once. The chain recombines TRBV3-1 (or the pseudogene TRBV3-2) with TRBJ2-3; D may be TRBD2 (8 bases). CDR1 is LGHDT and CDR2 is YNNKEL in the germline V gene (reference sequence). The CDR3 contains 18 residues. V was pared by 2 bases and J by 4 bases, with 22 bases between. The chain's CDR3 is CASSQRGLGGAKSDTQYF. The CDR3 DNA sequence: TGTGCCAGCAGCCAAAGGGGGCTCGGGGGGGCCAAATCAGATACGCAGTATTTT.

This clone was seen more than once but under ten times. V and J are TRBV10-3 and TRBJ2-1; 10 bases are shared with TRBD2. The trim removed 3 bases at V and 7 bases at J, leaving 6 bases unmatched. The germline V gene has CDR1 ENHRY and CDR2 SYGVKD. The CDR3 runs to 15 residues. The CDR3 coding sequence is TGTGCCATCAGTGATGCTAGCGGGGGATCTAATGAGCAGTTCTTC. Translated, it gives CAISDASGGSNEQFF.

This clone was picked up a small number of times. The CDR3 DNA reads TGTGCCAGCAGCTTAGTACTAGCGGGAGGGGACAATGAGCAGTTCTTC. Its protein product is CASSLVLAGGDNEQFF. The genes are TRBV11-3 and TRBJ2-1; 13 nucleotides match TRBD2. CDR3 length: 16 amino acids. Germline V gene lookup returns CDR1 SGHNT and CDR2 YENEEA. J was trimmed by 5 bases and V by 1 base; bases with no gene match: 2.

The rearrangement uses TRBV6-1 and TRBJ2-2; tentative D call: TRBD2 (6 bases). Germline V gives CDR1 MNHNS, CDR2 SASEGT. This CDR3 has 15 amino acids. V shed 2 bases and J shed 7 bases, with 14 bases lying between them. DNA of the CDR3: TGTGCCAGCAGTGAACTTAACCAGGGAGGCGGGGAGCTGTTTTTT. Residues: CASSELNQGGGELFF.

The V call is TRBV10-1, the J call TRBJ2-7; D assignment may be TRBD1 or TRBD2 (6 bases each). V was shortened by 0 bases and J by 6 bases, with 15 bases between the two germline ends. CDR3 length: 15 amino acids. In germline, CDR1 is WNHNN, CDR2 SYGVQD (reference sequence). The CDR3 sequence is CASSESGGARGEQYF. CDR3 DNA sequence: TGCGCCAGCAGTGAGTCGGGGGGCGCAAGGGGCGAGCAGTACTTC.

The chain employs TRBV7-2 and TRBJ1-6; 9 bases match TRBD1. The germline gives CDR1 SGHTA, CDR2 FQGNSA. The CDR3 length is 16 residues. J was trimmed by 7 bases and V by 1 base; bases with no gene match: 5. DNA of the CDR3: TGTGCCAGCAGCTTAGTCGTGGGACAGGGAAATTCACCCCTCCACTTT. This codes for CASSLVVGQGNSPLHF.

The V and J genes are TRBV24-1 and TRBJ2-1; 11 nucleotides line up with TRBD1. CDR3 length: 15 amino acids. V trimming: 4 bases; J trimming: 5 bases; junction bases outside the gene matches: 3. Germline CDR1 is KGHDR and CDR2 is SFDVKD. CDR3 DNA: TGTGCCACCAGTGACAGGGGACAGGGGGACAATGAGCAGTTCTTC. It yields the protein CATSDRGQGDNEQFF.

The genes are TRBV21-1 and TRBJ2-1; TRBD1 is the table's D call, not checked against the DNA. TRBV21-1 is shown as a pseudogene. This CDR3 spans 15 amino acids. CDR3 amino acids: CASSVDRGKANEQFF. As DNA, the CDR3 is TGTGCCAGCAGCGTAGACAGGGGGAAGGCCAATGAGCAGTTCTTC.

V usage is TRBV5-8 and J usage is TRBJ1-3; D is undetermined. The CDR3 has 16 amino acids. V was trimmed by 0 bases and J by 3 bases, leaving 13 bases between them. CDR1 SGHTS and CDR2 YDEGEE come from the germline V gene. The CDR3 nucleotides read TGTGCCAGCAGCTTGGCTGTCGTGGCCAGTGGAAACACCATATATTTT. Its protein is CASSLAVVASGNTIYF. Full variable domain (remainder filled in from reference TRBV5-8 and TRBJ1-3): EAGVTQSPTHLIKTRGQQATLRCSPISGHTSVYWYQQALGLGLQFLLWYDEGEERNRGNFPPRFSGRQFPNYSSELNVNALELEDSALYLCASSLAVVASGNTIYFGEGSWLTVV.

The chain links TRBV7-9 to TRBJ1-2; D is undetermined. CDR3 length equals 13 residues. Germline CDR1 and CDR2: SEHNR and FQNEAQ (reference sequence). The germline V and J ends were trimmed by 5 bases and 5 bases, with 12 bases remaining between them. CDR3 nucleotide sequence: TGTGCCAGCAGCAGCGACGGCGATTATGGCTACACCTTC. Translation gives CASSSDGDYGYTF.

J is TRBJ2-7 and V is TRBV28; TRBD2 aligns across 12 bases. J was trimmed by 0 bases and V by 6 bases; bases with no gene match: 6. The CDR3 consists of 16 residues. CDR1 and CDR2 (germline): MDHEN, SYDVKM. The CDR3 DNA sequence: TGTGCCAGCAGGCCAGGACTAGCGGGAAACTCCTACGAGCAGTACTTC. The encoded protein is CASRPGLAGNSYEQYF.

The chain uses TRBV20-1 and TRBJ2-3; 9 positions agree with TRBD2. Looked up from germline, CDR1 is DFQATT and CDR2 is SNEGSKA (reference sequence). J was trimmed by 4 bases and V by 3 bases; bases with no gene match: 5. The CDR3 runs 14 residues. The CDR3 nucleotides read TGCAGTGCTAGTCTGATAGCGGGGGCAGATACGCAGTATTTT. It specifies CSASLIAGADTQYF.

The chain's CDR3 is CAISEPRGPYGYTF. The CDR3 coding sequence is TGTGCCATCAGTGAGCCACGAGGTCCCTATGGCTACACCTTC. The chain combines TRBV10-3 with TRBJ1-2, with D unclear. The CDR3 consists of 14 residues. Germline V lookup: CDR1 ENHRY, CDR2 SYGVKD. V gave up 2 bases and J gave up 4 bases, with 11 bases separating them.

This chain links TRBV10-3 with TRBJ2-3; D is unresolved. Trimming pared 6 bases from V and 1 base from J, leaving 8 bases between. CDR3 length equals 13 residues. Germline CDR1 ENHRY, CDR2 SYGVKD. Here the CDR3 DNA reads TGTGCCATCAGACTTTCCCGCACAGATACGCAGTATTTT. Translated: CAIRLSRTDTQYF.

The chain joins TRBV10-2 to TRBJ2-7; D is perhaps TRBD2 (6 bases). The CDR3 covers 12 residues. Germline CDR1 is WSHSY and CDR2 is SAAADI. V shed 6 bases and J shed 4 bases, with 10 bases lying between them. The CDR3 reads CASSGTEYEQYF. CDR3 sequence (DNA): TGCGCCAGCAGCGGGACTGAATACGAGCAGTACTTC.

This chain links TRBV7-3 with TRBJ1-3; no definite D call. The CDR3 consists of 15 residues. Looked up from germline, CDR1 is SGHTA and CDR2 is FQGTGA. V shed 5 bases and J shed 0 bases, with 11 bases lying between them. The CDR3 DNA reads TGTGCCAGCAGCATCGGGCCGAGCTCTGGAAACACCATATATTTT. It codes for CASSIGPSSGNTIYF. Complete variable domain (other parts from reference TRBV7-3 and TRBJ1-3): GAGVSQTPSNKVTEKGKYVELRCDPISGHTALYWYRQSLGQGPEFLIYFQGTGAADDSGLPNDRFFAVRPEGSVSTLKIQRTERGDSAVYLCASSIGPSSGNTIYFGEGSWLTVV.

The CDR3 is CASSQRAATGNTIYF. The CDR3 DNA sequence: TGCGCCAGCAGCCAGCGGGCAGCCACTGGAAACACCATATATTTT. The V and J genes are TRBV4-1 and TRBJ1-3; D remains ambiguous. The germline V gene encodes CDR1 MGHRA and CDR2 YSYEKL. The V gene lost 3 bases and the J gene lost 2 bases, with 11 bases spanning the gap. The CDR3 has 15 amino acids.

The rearrangement joins TRBV19 to TRBJ2-2; tentatively, D is TRBD2 (7 bases). Germline V gene sequence: CDR1 LNHDA, CDR2 SQIVND (reference sequence). CDR3 length: 16 amino acids. Trimming took 6 bases from V and 6 from J, leaving 20 bases between them. The CDR3, as DNA: TGTGCCAGTAGCATGGGGAGGGGGTTAGGTGCCGGGGAGCTGTTTTTT. It yields the protein CASSMGRGLGAGELFF.

The chain is built from TRBV18 and TRBJ2-5, with D possibly being TRBD1 (5 bases). With 3 bases removed from V and 7 bases from J, the gap between germline ends came to 15 bases. The CDR3 runs to 14 residues. Germline values: CDR1 KGHSH, CDR2 LQKENI. The CDR3 reads CASSPLASQGTQYF. DNA for the CDR3: TGTGCCAGCTCACCTCTCGCGTCCCAGGGGACCCAGTACTTC.

This clone was found once. The chain uses TRBV3-1 (or the pseudogene TRBV3-2) and TRBJ1-1; D remains unclear. Germline CDR1 and CDR2: LGHDT and YNNKEL (reference sequence). Trimming pared 8 bases from V and 0 bases from J, leaving 10 bases between. This CDR3 is built from 13 residues. The CDR3 DNA reads as TGTGCCAGCGGCGAGCAGGTGAACACTGAAGCTTTCTTT. Encoded protein: CASGEQVNTEAFF.

This clone was counted a few times. This rearrangement joins TRBV27 to TRBJ2-7; D gene ambiguous. Per germline, CDR1 MNHEY and CDR2 SMNVEV (reference sequence). The V end lost 3 bases, the J end lost 3 bases, and 3 bases lay between the germline ends. The CDR3 length is 11 residues. The CDR3 coding sequence is TGTGCCAGCAGTTTGGGCTACGAGCAGTACTTC. Translating gives CASSLGYEQYF.

V is TRBV5-1 and J is TRBJ1-6, with D perhaps TRBD1 (5 bases). The CDR3 contains 16 residues. Trimming cost V 0 bases and J 6 bases, with 13 bases left between them. Germline V gene lookup returns CDR1 SGHRS and CDR2 YFSETQ. CDR3 in DNA: TGCGCCAGCAGCTTGGAAGGGGCTGCGGGTAATTCACCCCTCCACTTT. As protein: CASSLEGAAGNSPLHF.

CDR3: CASSLNPGQDNYGYTF. The CDR3 DNA reads TGTGCCAGCAGTTTGAACCCGGGACAGGATAACTATGGCTACACCTTC. The gene calls are TRBV28 and TRBJ1-2; 8 bases align to TRBD1. The CDR3 is 16 amino acids. Germline loops: CDR1 MDHEN, CDR2 SYDVKM. Trimming removed 3 bases from V and 1 base from J; junction bases left unmatched: 7.

The chain links TRBV28 to TRBJ2-7; 7 bases agree with TRBD2. This CDR3 contains 15 residues. Germline trimming cut 4 bases from V and 3 bases from J; bases unmatched to any gene: 9. Germline-derived CDR1 and CDR2 are MDHEN and SYDVKM. The CDR3 spells CASSSPGGAHYEQYF. CDR3 bases: TGTGCCAGCAGTTCTCCGGGAGGCGCGCACTACGAGCAGTACTTC.

The V call is TRBV28, the J call TRBJ2-7; 13 nucleotides align to TRBD2. Germline lookup yields CDR1 MDHEN and CDR2 SYDVKM. The CDR3 length is 15 residues. V trimming: 3 bases; J trimming: 4 bases; junction bases outside the gene matches: 3. In DNA, the CDR3 is TGTGCCAGCAGTTTGAGGACTAGCGGGAGTTACGAGCAGTACTTC. This codes for CASSLRTSGSYEQYF.

V and J are TRBV25-1 and TRBJ1-1; D is possibly TRBD1 (6 bases). V lost 3 bases, J lost 6 bases, and 11 bases lay in between. Germline V gives CDR1 MGHDK, CDR2 SYGVNS. The CDR3 is made up of 13 amino acids. CDR3 region: CASSEEGGAEAFF. Here the CDR3 DNA reads TGTGCCAGCAGTGAGGAGGGGGGCGCTGAAGCTTTCTTT.

This chain connects TRBV14 to TRBJ1-6, with D tentatively TRBD1 (5 bases). V dropped 6 bases and J dropped 0 bases, with 15 bases sitting between them. Per germline, CDR1 SGHDN and CDR2 FVKESK. This CDR3 contains 17 residues. CDR3 in DNA: TGTGCCAGCAGTTCTAGCGACAGTAGCTCCTATAATTCACCCCTCCACTTT. Protein product: CASSSSDSSSYNSPLHF.

The chain employs TRBV2 and TRBJ2-3, with TRBD1 as a possible D gene (6 bases). Trimming pared 11 bases from V and 2 bases from J, leaving 14 bases between. CDR3 length equals 13 residues. Germline CDR1 and CDR2: SNHLY and FYNNEI. This chain's CDR3 is CAGRTDYTDTQYF. The CDR3 nucleotides are TGTGCCGGCCGGACAGACTACACAGATACGCAGTATTTT.

The chain is built from TRBV6-6 and TRBJ1-1; 7 positions match TRBD1. V was clipped by 6 bases and J by 1 base; unmatched bases: 8. The germline gives CDR1 MNHNY, CDR2 SVGAGI (reference sequence). The CDR3 covers 15 residues. Written as DNA, the CDR3 is TGTGCCAGCAGCTTCCCCGGGACAGCGAACACTGAAGCTTTCTTT. This gives the protein CASSFPGTANTEAFF.

The rearrangement joins TRBV9 to TRBJ2-5; D is ambiguous. Germline values: CDR1 SGDLS, CDR2 YYNGEE. V lost 0 bases, J lost 5 bases, and 17 bases lay in between. This CDR3 comprises 16 residues. The CDR3 coding sequence is TGTGCCAGCAGCGTAGCTACCGCAATAGGTGGGGAGACCCAGTACTTC. Protein sequence: CASSVATAIGGETQYF.